This TCR beta chain derives from a study of blood T cell repertoires in COVID-19 (dated by TCRdb to between 2020 and 2021). For the wider study: Samples from collaborators originated in the United States, Italy and Spain and spanned both the acute and convalescent phases of COVID-19. The material from the prospective study consisted of cDNA or gDNA derived from T cells, B-cell-depleted T cells, or PBMCs. Where available, HLA class I and class II types were obtained from metadata supplied by the sample provider rather than from assay-based typing. Samples came from the ongoing ImmuneRACE study (first 160 participants) plus 1,254 subjects from 6 global collaborators. A freely available public database, intended as a resource for researchers studying the immune response to SARS-CoV-2, is where the repertoires were released. A de-identified subject ID, COVID-19 status, age in years and sex were almost always included in the sample metadata. Subjects who had been exposed to COVID-19, were actively infected with it, or had recovered from it provided the deeply sampled blood TCRbeta repertoires that made up the dataset.

Study-wide conclusions, independent of this receptor: How much clinical and demographic metadata was included differed by source and by participant, and the metadata was provided uncurated.

Details on this clone: The clone's antigen remains unknown. Within one base of it there is no much larger clone, and no base qualities were kept.

The CDR3 covers 14 residues, taking in both the cysteine and the phenylalanine. The entry retains the CDR3 DNA only, 42 bases that are in frame from base 1. V sheds 0 bases and J sheds 8 bases, leaving 14 bases between their ends. CDR1 and CDR2, looked up from the germline V gene, are SGHRS and YFSETQ. TCRbeta CDR3 regions were amplified from genomic DNA using the immunoSEQ Assay, a bias-controlled multiplex PCR. Per the source publication's procedure: The number of nucleated cells in each sample was estimated from the amplification of reference gene primers within the assay. To quantify the absolute abundance of each unique TCRbeta CDR3 rearrangement, sequence reads were collapsed and filtered. For each sample, productive Simpson clonality was calculated by taking the square root of Simpson's diversity index across productive rearrangements. This is the immuneACCESS table as TCRdb keeps it, with only in-frame sequences that have V and J called. A part of the clones is gone; compared with another copy, unresolved V genes explain less than half, and the rest is unexplained. V and J calls and clone size are given by that table; D and trimming were obtained from the DNA. The sample records over 150,000 clones, approximately 80% of which are singletons. The biggest ten clones account for roughly 2.9% of the sample.

Whole blood was collected in K2EDTA tubes by collaborating institutions according to the institutions' own protocols. For TCRbeta analysis, collaborator samples were shipped as frozen whole blood, as isolated PBMCs, or as DNA extracted from either sample type. The sequence was collected from a woman in her sixties with acute or convalescent COVID-19. What was sequenced was peripheral blood. The chain links TRBV5-1 with TRBJ1-2; the D segment could be TRBD1, given 6 matching bases. The sequenced DNA: TGCGCCAGCAGCTTGGATCGGGGGGCGAGGGGCTACACCTTC. It translates as CASSLDRGARGYTF.